Sequencing of this TCR beta chain was carried out in a study of Graves' ophthalmopathy and Graves' hyperthyroidism. This clonotype was counted many times. What it binds is not known. Study outcomes and limitations: Blood was where most expanded thyroid clonotypes above 0.001 frequency also turned up.

The length of the CDR3 is 13 residues. Trimming took 0 bases from V and 5 from J, leaving 7 bases between them. Germline CDR1 and CDR2: SGHVS and FQNEAQ. RNA transcripts provided the template for amplifying TCR beta CDR3 regions. The workflow started with a first-round RT-PCR run with HTBI primers and then moved on to a second-round multiplex PCR. TCRdb used MiXCR to reprocess the multiplex PCR reads, holding one entry per CDR3 protein. This sample has some 1.1 million distinct CDR3 sequences, with less than 45% found just once. Hyperthyroidism in these 18- to 65-year-old patients was newly diagnosed, lasting under 2 months. Exclusion applied to patients with other autoimmune diseases, uncontrolled infections, pregnancy or lactation.

The rearrangement joins TRBV7-8 to TRBJ2-5; D not certain. This TCR derives from an adult man with Graves' hyperthyroidism. Input material: peripheral blood or thyroid tissue (not recorded which). The CDR3 here is CASSLALRETQYF. CDR3 nucleotide sequence: TGTGCCAGCAGCTTAGCGTTACGGGAGACCCAGTACTTC.